This T cell receptor (beta chain) appears in the sequencing data of a study of blood T cells in healthy people across ages. This clonotype occurred a few times. With a J-beta primer mix and a sample-barcoded 5' primer, a second PCR ran about 6 to 11 cycles. A single record per CDR3 protein comes from TCRdb applying MiXCR to the 5' RACE reads. The table includes 630,000 or so distinct CDR3 sequences, about 30% detected once. This CDR3 has 17 residues. V and J are TRBV21-1 and TRBJ2-7; the D call in the table, TRBD1, was not verified against the DNA. TRBV21-1 is annotated as a pseudogene. The clonotype originates from a woman aged 80 or older in good health. Sequencing input: blood. CDR3 amino acids: CASSNPPPGAGSYEQYF. The CDR3 DNA reads as TGTGCCAGCAGCAACCCCCCCCCAGGGGCTGGGTCCTACGAGCAGTACTTC.